Following are 6 T cell receptor beta chains from one sample sequenced in a study of blood T cell repertoires in COVID-19. Here immunoSEQ multiplex PCR was the method, and the copy in TCRdb shows in-frame clones only, minus some. The sample carries around 29,000 clones, about 89% recorded once. The sequenced sample consisted of peripheral blood. The receptor source for this set is a man in his 70s with active COVID-19.

Only a few counts were recorded for this clone. The V and J genes are TRBV7-2 and TRBJ1-2, with D hard to call. Germline lookup yields CDR1 SGHTA and CDR2 FQGNSA. Trimming took 4 bases from V and 2 from J, leaving 5 bases between them. CDR3 length: 12 residues. CDR3 sequence: CASSSENYGYTF. The CDR3 DNA reads TGTGCCAGCAGCTCAGAAAACTATGGCTACACCTTC.

J is TRBJ1-4 and V is TRBV7-9, with TRBD1 matching over 8 bases. Germline CDR1 is SEHNR and CDR2 is FQNEAQ (reference sequence). The length of the CDR3 is 14 residues. V gave up 7 bases and J gave up 8 bases; unmatched junction bases: 9. CDR3 coding DNA: TGTGCCAGCACTTTGGGACAGGCAAGCGAAAAACTGTTTTTT. This encodes CASTLGQASEKLFF.

The sample holds one count of this clone. The chain employs TRBV12-3 or TRBV12-4 and TRBJ2-3; no definite D call. V lost 7 bases and J 1 base, leaving 9 bases between the germline ends. The CDR3 has 13 residues. The CDR3 sequence: CASTARGTDTQYF. CDR3 nucleotides: TGTGCCAGCACCGCCCGGGGCACAGATACGCAGTATTTT.

The chain has TRBV19 and TRBJ2-7, with TRBD2 identical over 7 bases. With 5 bases clipped from V and 1 base from J, the junction kept 14 bases outside the gene matches. Germline values: CDR1 LNHDA, CDR2 SQIVND (reference sequence). There are 17 residues in the CDR3. The CDR3 bases are TGTGCCAGTAGTGCCGATAGCGGGCCGACGGGATCCTACGAGCAGTACTTC. Its translation: CASSADSGPTGSYEQYF.

The chain combines TRBV5-4 with TRBJ2-2, with D hard to call. Trimming shortened V by 4 bases and J by 6 bases, and 10 bases separated the two germline ends. This CDR3 spans 13 amino acids. The germline V gene has CDR1 SGHNT and CDR2 YYREEE (reference sequence). The CDR3 sequence: CASSLVPAGELFF. The CDR3 DNA is TGTGCCAGCAGCCTGGTCCCCGCCGGGGAGCTGTTTTTT.

The rearrangement joins TRBV2 to TRBJ2-3; D is unclear. This CDR3 has 13 residues. Trimming took off 7 bases at V and 0 bases at J, with 8 bases between the two ends. The V gene's germline CDR1 is SNHLY and CDR2 FYNNEI. As DNA, the CDR3 is TGTGCCAGCAAAGACGGGAGCACAGATACGCAGTATTTT. This codes for CASKDGSTDTQYF.